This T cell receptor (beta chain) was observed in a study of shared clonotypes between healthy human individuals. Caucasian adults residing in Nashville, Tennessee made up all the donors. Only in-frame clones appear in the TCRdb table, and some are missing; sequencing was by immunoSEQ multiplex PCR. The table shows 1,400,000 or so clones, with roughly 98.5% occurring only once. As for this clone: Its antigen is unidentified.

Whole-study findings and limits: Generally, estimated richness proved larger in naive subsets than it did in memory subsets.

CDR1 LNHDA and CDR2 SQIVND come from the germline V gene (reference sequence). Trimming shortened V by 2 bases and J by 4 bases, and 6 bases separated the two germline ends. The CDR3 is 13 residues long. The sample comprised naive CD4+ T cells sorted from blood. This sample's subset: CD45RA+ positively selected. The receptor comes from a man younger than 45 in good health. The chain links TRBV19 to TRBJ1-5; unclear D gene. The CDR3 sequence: CASSIIRNQPQHF. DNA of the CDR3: TGTGCCAGTAGTATAATAAGGAATCAGCCCCAGCATTTT.